The 22 T cell receptor beta chains below were found in one sample sequenced in a study of blood T cell repertoires in COVID-19. The data were produced by immunoSEQ multiplex PCR, yet TCRdb's version contains in-frame clones alone and is incomplete. The data contain approximately 47,000 clones, more than 70% of them singletons. The sample comprised peripheral blood. All receptors derive from a woman in her fifties or sixties with acute or convalescent COVID-19.

The CDR3 DNA reads as TGTGCCAGCAGCTTAGATGTAGGGGGCGCGGTCCACGAGCAGTACTTC. This codes for CASSLDVGGAVHEQYF. This chain joins TRBV11-2 and TRBJ2-7; 7 bases are shared with TRBD1. The CDR3 is made up of 16 amino acids. V was pared by 0 bases and J by 5 bases, with 10 bases of the junction left unmatched. Germline assignment: CDR1 SGHAT and CDR2 FQNNGV. Full variable domain (remainder filled in from reference TRBV11-2 and TRBJ2-7): EAGVAQSPRYKIIEKRQSVAFWCNPISGHATLYWYQQILGQGPKLLIQFQNNGVVDDSQLPKDRFSAERLKGVDSTLKIQPAKLEDSAVYLCASSLDVGGAVHEQYFGPGTRLTVT.

Only a few counts were recorded for this clone. This chain links TRBV27 with TRBJ2-7; 14 nucleotides agree with TRBD2. The CDR3 length is 16 residues. Unmatched junction bases numbered 8, after V lost 7 bases and J lost 3 bases. From germline, CDR1 is MNHEY and CDR2 SMNVEV (reference sequence). CDR3 sequence reads: CASMGLAGVSHYEQYF. DNA of the CDR3: TGTGCCAGCATGGGACTAGCGGGAGTTTCTCACTACGAGCAGTACTTC.

The chain recombines TRBV7-3 with TRBJ2-3, with 7 bases that match TRBD1. Germline CDR1 SGHTA, CDR2 FQGTGA. The CDR3 is 14 amino acids. V trimming: 2 bases; J trimming: 5 bases; junction bases outside the gene matches: 4. DNA for the CDR3: TGTGCCAGCAGCTTAGACCACAGGGGAGATACGCAGTATTTT. Its translation: CASSLDHRGDTQYF.

In this sample, this clone turned up a few times. The chain carries TRBV7-3 and TRBJ2-5; D possibly corresponds to TRBD2 (7 bases). The CDR3 consists of 17 residues. In germline, CDR1 is SGHTA, CDR2 FQGTGA. The ends were cut back, 1 base at V and 5 bases at J, with 20 bases in the middle. CDR3 sequence reads: CASSLSPSGGARETQYF. The CDR3 region has the DNA TGTGCCAGCAGCTTAAGCCCCTCTGGGGGGGCTCGGGAGACCCAGTACTTC.

In nucleotides, the CDR3 is TGTGCCAGCAGCTCCAGTGGACATGGTGGCTGGGACACCATATATTTT. It yields the protein CASSSSGHGGWDTIYF. The J gene is TRBJ1-3, the V gene TRBV9; D possibly corresponds to TRBD1 (5 bases). The V gene's germline CDR1 is SGDLS and CDR2 YYNGEE. This CDR3 spans 16 amino acids. V was trimmed by 4 bases and J by 8 bases, leaving 22 bases between them.

This clone was counted once. This chain joins TRBV4-3 and TRBJ2-1; 12 bases align to TRBD2. Germline CDR1 reads LGHNA; CDR2 reads YSLEER. This CDR3 contains 16 residues. V lost 0 bases, J lost 4 bases, and 1 base stayed unmatched. This chain's CDR3 is CASSQEGLAGYNEQFF. Here the CDR3 DNA reads TGCGCCAGCAGCCAAGAAGGACTAGCGGGGTACAATGAGCAGTTCTTC.

The chain joins TRBV5-8 to TRBJ1-5, with a tentative D call TRBD1 (6 bases). Germline assignment: CDR1 SGHTS and CDR2 YDEGEE. The CDR3 runs 15 residues. Trimming cost V 5 bases and J 2 bases, with 14 bases left between them. The CDR3 here is CASSTGQKGNQPQHF. Here the CDR3 DNA reads TGTGCCAGCAGTACCGGACAGAAGGGCAATCAGCCCCAGCATTTT.

The rearrangement joins TRBV3-1 (or the pseudogene TRBV3-2) to TRBJ1-2, with 8 bases matching TRBD1. Germline lookup yields CDR1 LGHDT and CDR2 YNNKEL (reference sequence). The CDR3 sequence is 13 residues long. The ends lost 1 base at V and 8 bases at J; junction bases unmatched: 3. The CDR3 is CASSQGPGGGYTF. The CDR3 coding sequence is TGTGCCAGCAGCCAAGGGCCAGGGGGCGGCTACACCTTC.

V is TRBV7-6 and J is TRBJ1-6, with D possibly being TRBD1 (5 bases). CDR1 and CDR2 from the germline V gene are SGHVS and FNYEAQ. The CDR3 consists of 16 residues. V lost 4 bases and J lost 6, with 16 bases in between. The CDR3 protein is CASSSFGGRGNSPLHF. The DNA of the CDR3 is TGTGCCAGCAGCTCCTTCGGGGGACGGGGTAATTCACCCCTCCACTTT.

The chain employs TRBV15 and TRBJ2-5; D perhaps matches TRBD2 (6 bases). CDR3 length equals 14 residues. With 1 base removed from V and 0 bases from J, the gap between germline ends came to 6 bases. From germline, CDR1 is LNHNV and CDR2 YYDKDF (reference sequence). The CDR3 DNA is TGTGCCACCAGCAGAGGGAGGGACCAAGAGACCCAGTACTTC. It translates to CATSRGRDQETQYF.

The J gene is TRBJ2-3, the V gene TRBV2, with D perhaps TRBD2 (5 bases). Germline V lookup: CDR1 SNHLY, CDR2 FYNNEI. Trimming took 2 bases from V and 3 from J, leaving 12 bases between them. This CDR3 has 15 amino acids. The CDR3, as DNA: TGTGCCAGCAGTGAAACGGGATTGGGAACAGATACGCAGTATTTT. This codes for CASSETGLGTDTQYF.

The J gene is TRBJ1-1, the V gene TRBV19, with D maybe TRBD1 (5 bases). CDR1 is LNHDA and CDR2 is SQIVND in the germline V gene (reference sequence). Trimming took off 5 bases at V and 0 bases at J, with 10 bases between the two ends. The CDR3 extends over 14 amino acids. CDR3 coding DNA: TGTGCCAGTAGTCCGGGACTTATGAACACTGAAGCTTTCTTT. Translation gives CASSPGLMNTEAFF.

This rearrangement joins TRBV9 to TRBJ1-1; TRBD1 agrees at 9 bases. The germline gives CDR1 SGDLS, CDR2 YYNGEE. V shed 3 bases, J shed 11 bases, and the junction held 5 bases outside the gene matches. The length of the CDR3 is 12 residues. The CDR3 spells CASSAETGGAFF. CDR3 nucleotides: TGTGCCAGCAGCGCAGAGACAGGGGGGGCTTTCTTT.

V and J are TRBV5-4 and TRBJ2-1; TRBD2 matches at 9 bases. The length of the CDR3 is 14 residues. Losses at the gene ends were 0 bases for V and 7 bases for J; bases not matched to a gene: 2. Looked up from germline, CDR1 is SGHNT and CDR2 is YYREEE (reference sequence). The CDR3, as DNA: TGTGCCAGCAGCTTGGGCGGGAGGGAGAATGAGCAGTTCTTC. Translating it yields CASSLGGRENEQFF.

This clone was detected a few times. The rearrangement uses TRBV18 and TRBJ1-2, with 7 bases that match TRBD1. The germline V gene has CDR1 KGHSH and CDR2 LQKENI. The CDR3 contains 18 residues. Trimming took 3 bases from V and 0 from J; bases not matched to a gene: 13. For the CDR3, the DNA is TGTGCCAGCTCACCGTTAGGGGGCCCCGCAGGGCCTAACTATGGCTACACCTTC. It is translated as CASSPLGGPAGPNYGYTF.

The rearrangement links TRBV7-8 to TRBJ2-3, with 13 bases aligning to TRBD2. With V trimmed by 4 bases and J by 6 bases, 13 bases remained unmatched. This CDR3 has 18 residues. CDR1 is SGHVS and CDR2 is FQNEAQ in the germline V gene. CDR3 sequence reads: CASSSPLGLAGVMDTQYF. CDR3 coding DNA: TGTGCCAGCAGCTCCCCCCTCGGACTAGCGGGAGTGATGGATACGCAGTATTTT.

V is TRBV18 and J is TRBJ2-7, with D possibly matching TRBD1 (6 bases). Trimming took off 2 bases at V and 3 bases at J, with 8 bases between the two ends. The CDR3 runs to 13 residues. Germline V lookup: CDR1 KGHSH, CDR2 LQKENI. Here the CDR3 DNA reads TGTGCCAGCTCACCAGGACAGAGCTACGAGCAGTACTTC. The encoded protein is CASSPGQSYEQYF.

The chain recombines TRBV7-2 with TRBJ1-6; 7 bases align to TRBD1. Losses at the gene ends were 4 bases for V and 8 bases for J; bases not matched to a gene: 8. The CDR3 loop spans 15 amino acids. From germline, CDR1 is SGHTA and CDR2 FQGNSA. The CDR3 sequence is CASSWGTVEDSPLHF. CDR3 coding DNA: TGTGCCAGCAGCTGGGGGACAGTGGAGGATTCACCCCTCCACTTT.

This chain uses TRBV2 with TRBJ2-5; 11 bases are a match to TRBD2. J gave up 3 bases and V 5 bases, and 5 bases lay outside the gene matches. This CDR3 spans 15 amino acids. Germline V gene data show CDR1 as SNHLY and CDR2 as FYNNEI. In nucleotides, the CDR3 is TGTGCCAGCAGTCGGGATAGCGGGAGGGAAGAGACCCAGTACTTC. Amino acids: CASSRDSGREETQYF.

The chain employs TRBV6-7 and TRBJ1-2, with D possibly TRBD1 on 5 matching bases. TRBV6-7 is an ORF; its function is uncertain. V was trimmed by 2 bases and J by 6 bases, leaving 10 bases between them. The CDR3 extends over 13 amino acids. The CDR3 here is CASSYGPGDGYTF. CDR3 nucleotide sequence: TGTGCCAGCAGTTACGGACCGGGGGATGGCTACACCTTC.

The chain has TRBV5-1 and TRBJ2-1, with a tentative D call TRBD1 (6 bases). Trimming removed 0 bases from V and 6 bases from J, with 16 bases in between. Germline assignment: CDR1 SGHRS and CDR2 YFSETQ. The CDR3 runs 16 residues. CDR3 region: CASSLEPGTIGNEQFF. CDR3 DNA sequence: TGCGCCAGCAGCTTGGAGCCAGGGACAATCGGCAATGAGCAGTTCTTC.

The J gene is TRBJ2-1, the V gene TRBV7-2, with 11 bases fitting TRBD2. The CDR3 is made up of 15 amino acids. Germline loops: CDR1 SGHTA, CDR2 FQGNSA. After removal of 4 bases from V and 6 bases from J, the junction contained 5 bases not matched to a gene. In nucleotides, the CDR3 is TGTGCCAGCAGCTCTCTAGCGGGAGGACCCAATGAGCAGTTCTTC. Translating gives CASSSLAGGPNEQFF.